This T cell receptor (beta chain) emerged from a study of blood T cell repertoires in COVID-19. Looking at the study overall: Sample material is recorded as cDNA or gDNA derived from T cells, B-cell-depleted T cells, or PBMCs.

Profiling relied on immunoSEQ multiplex PCR, and the TCRdb table lists in-frame clones only, not all of them. The sample contains 250,000 to 350,000 clones, roughly 86% of which appear only once. CDR1 SGHTA and CDR2 FQGNSA come from the germline V gene. CDR3 length: 16 residues. Trimming stripped 1 base from V and 2 bases from J, with 14 bases between. All enrollees were roughly 18 to 90 years old and from approximately 25 US areas. The receptor's source is a woman aged 25 to 39 who had recovered from COVID-19. Sample: PBMCs or T cells enriched from blood (not recorded which). The chain joins TRBV7-2 to TRBJ1-2, with D possibly being TRBD1 (6 bases). This CDR3 is CASSLDPGARNYGYTF. CDR3 DNA: TGTGCCAGCAGCTTAGACCCAGGGGCCCGGAACTATGGCTACACCTTC. The whole variable domain, filled in from reference TRBV7-2 and TRBJ1-2, reads GAGVSQSPSNKVTEKGKDVELRCDPISGHTALYWYRQSLGQGLEFLIYFQGNSAPDKSGLPSDRFSAERTGGSVSTLTIQRTQQEDSAVYLCASSLDPGARNYGYTFGSGTRLTVV.